The sequence of this T cell receptor beta chain was determined in a study of cytomegalovirus exposure and HLA in healthy donors. Libraries were prepared by immunoSEQ multiplex PCR; TCRdb keeps only in-frame clonotypes and omits some of them. The sample includes approximately 100,000 clones, 80% to 95% of them seen just once. CDR1 and CDR2 (germline): SEHNR, FQNEAQ (reference sequence). With 5 bases removed from V and 4 bases from J, the gap between germline ends came to 14 bases. This CDR3 has 14 residues. This chain links TRBV7-9 with TRBJ1-2; a possible D gene is TRBD1 (6 bases). Sequenced input: PBMCs. This clonotype originated in a woman aged 25 to 39 in good health and CMV-seropositive. CDR3 protein: CASSISGGTYGYTF. The CDR3 coding sequence is TGTGCCAGCAGCATTAGCGGGGGCACCTATGGCTACACCTTC.